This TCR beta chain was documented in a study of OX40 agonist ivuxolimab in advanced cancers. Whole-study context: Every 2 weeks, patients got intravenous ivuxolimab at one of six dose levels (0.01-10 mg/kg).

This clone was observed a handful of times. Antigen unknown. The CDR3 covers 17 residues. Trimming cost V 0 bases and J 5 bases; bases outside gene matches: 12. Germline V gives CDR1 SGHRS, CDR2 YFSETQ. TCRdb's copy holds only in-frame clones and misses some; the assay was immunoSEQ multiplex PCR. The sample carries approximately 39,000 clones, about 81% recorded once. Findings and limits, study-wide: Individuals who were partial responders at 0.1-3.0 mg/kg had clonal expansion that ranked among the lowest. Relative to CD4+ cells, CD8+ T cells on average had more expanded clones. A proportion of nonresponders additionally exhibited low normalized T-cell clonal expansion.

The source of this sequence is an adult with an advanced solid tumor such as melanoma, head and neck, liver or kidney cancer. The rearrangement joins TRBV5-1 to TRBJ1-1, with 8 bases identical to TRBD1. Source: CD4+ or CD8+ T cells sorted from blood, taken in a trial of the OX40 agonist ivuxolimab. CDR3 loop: CASSLEARGRIGTEAFF. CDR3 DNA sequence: TGCGCCAGCAGCTTGGAGGCCAGGGGGCGAATAGGGACTGAAGCTTTCTTT.